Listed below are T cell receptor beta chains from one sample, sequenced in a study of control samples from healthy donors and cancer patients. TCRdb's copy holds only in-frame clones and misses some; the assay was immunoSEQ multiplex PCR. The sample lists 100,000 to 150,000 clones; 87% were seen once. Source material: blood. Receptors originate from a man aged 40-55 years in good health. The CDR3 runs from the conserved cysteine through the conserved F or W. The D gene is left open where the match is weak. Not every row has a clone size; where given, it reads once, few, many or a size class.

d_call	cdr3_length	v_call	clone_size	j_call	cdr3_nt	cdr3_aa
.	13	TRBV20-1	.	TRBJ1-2	TGCAGTGCTAGTCGACCAGGACAGTATGGCTACACCTTC	CSASRPGQYGYTF
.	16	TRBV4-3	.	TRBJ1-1	TGCGCCAGCAGCCAAGATAATTGGGGTAGAACGGGTGAAGCTTTCTTT	CASSQDNWGRTGEAFF
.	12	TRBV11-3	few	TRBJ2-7	TGTGCCAGCAGCTTAGATGTGTACGAGCAGTACTTC	CASSLDVYEQYF
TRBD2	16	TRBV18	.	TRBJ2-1	TGTGCCAGCTCACCACTAGCGGGGGGCCAGGGCAATGAGCAGTTCTTC	CASSPLAGGQGNEQFF
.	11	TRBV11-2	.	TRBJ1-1	TGTGCCAGCAGCTTAGGGACTGAAGCTTTCTTT	CASSLGTEAFF
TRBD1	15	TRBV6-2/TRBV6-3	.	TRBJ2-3	TGTGCCAGCAGTCACCCGGGACAGGGCACAGATACGCAGTATTTT	CASSHPGQGTDTQYF
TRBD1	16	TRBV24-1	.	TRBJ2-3	TGTGCCACCAGTGACCGGACAGGGTTTAGCACAGATACGCAGTATTTT	CATSDRTGFSTDTQYF
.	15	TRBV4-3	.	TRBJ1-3	TGCGCCAGCAGCCAAGACATGGGTTCAGGAAACACCATATATTTT	CASSQDMGSGNTIYF
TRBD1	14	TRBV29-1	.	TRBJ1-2	TGCAGCGTTGAAAGGACAGGGGGCTCGGGAGGCTACACCTTC	CSVERTGGSGGYTF
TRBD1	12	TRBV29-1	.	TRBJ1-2	TGCAGCGTTCCTACAGGGGACTATGGCTACACCTTC	CSVPTGDYGYTF
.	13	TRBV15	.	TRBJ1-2	TGTGCCACCAGCGGACGACACGGATATGGCTACACCTTC	CATSGRHGYGYTF
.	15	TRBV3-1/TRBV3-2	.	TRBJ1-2	TGTGCCAGCAGCCAATTTCTTCGGGGGAACTATGGCTACACCTTC	CASSQFLRGNYGYTF